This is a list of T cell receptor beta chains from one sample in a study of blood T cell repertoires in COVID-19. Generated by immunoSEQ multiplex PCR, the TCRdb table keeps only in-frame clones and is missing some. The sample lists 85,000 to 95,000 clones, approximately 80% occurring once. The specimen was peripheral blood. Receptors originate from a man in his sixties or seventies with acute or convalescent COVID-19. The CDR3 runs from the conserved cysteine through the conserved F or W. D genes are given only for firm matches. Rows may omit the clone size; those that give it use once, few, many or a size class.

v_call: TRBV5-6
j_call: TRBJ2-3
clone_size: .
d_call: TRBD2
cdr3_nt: TGTGCCAGCAGCTTACTAGCGGGAGGAGCCAGCACAGATACGCAGTATTTT
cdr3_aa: CASSLLAGGASTDTQYF

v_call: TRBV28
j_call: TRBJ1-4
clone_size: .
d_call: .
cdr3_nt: TGTGCCAGCAACTCTGGAGGGGCAACTAATGAAAAACTGTTTTTT
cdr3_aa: CASNSGGATNEKLFF

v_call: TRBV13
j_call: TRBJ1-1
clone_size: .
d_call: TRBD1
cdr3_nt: TGTGCCAGCAGCTCCAAAACAGGGGGCCATTCCTATATTGAAGCTTTCTTT
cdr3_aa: CASSSKTGGHSYIEAFF

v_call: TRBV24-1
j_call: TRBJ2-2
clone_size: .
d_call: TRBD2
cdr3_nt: TGTGCCACCAGCTCCTCATGGAAGAAGCGGGAGGGTCTAATGGGGGAGCTGTTTTTT
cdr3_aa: CATSSSWKKREGLMGELFF

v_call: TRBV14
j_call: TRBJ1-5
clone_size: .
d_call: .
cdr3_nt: TGTGCCAGCAGCCAGCGGGGGCGCAATCAGCCCCAGCATTTT
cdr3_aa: CASSQRGRNQPQHF

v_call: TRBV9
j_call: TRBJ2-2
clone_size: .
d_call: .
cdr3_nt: TGTGCCAGCAGCGTAAACAGGGAAAACCGGAACACCGGGGAGCTGTTTTTT
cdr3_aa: CASSVNRENRNTGELFF

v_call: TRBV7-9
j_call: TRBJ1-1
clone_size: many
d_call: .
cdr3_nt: TGTGCCAGCAGCCCGCAGGGGTACACTGAAGCTTTCTTT
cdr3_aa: CASSPQGYTEAFF

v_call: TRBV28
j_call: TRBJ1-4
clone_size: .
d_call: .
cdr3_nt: TGTGCCAGCAGTTTTGCGGTGAGGGAAAAACTGTTTTTT
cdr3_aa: CASSFAVREKLFF

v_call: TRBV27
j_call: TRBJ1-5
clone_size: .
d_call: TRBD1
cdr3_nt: TGTGCCAGCAGTGCGCTCCGGGACAGGATCCCTCAGCCCCAGCATTTT
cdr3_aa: CASSALRDRIPQPQHF

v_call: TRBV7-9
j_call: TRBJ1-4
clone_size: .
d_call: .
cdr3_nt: TGTGCCAGCAGCCCATCGACAGTCGGTAATGAAAAACTGTTTTTT
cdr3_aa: CASSPSTVGNEKLFF

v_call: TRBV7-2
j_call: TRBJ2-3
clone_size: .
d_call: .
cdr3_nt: TGTGCCAGCAGCTTAGGTTCAGGGCGTAGTGGGTCAGATACGCAGTATTTT
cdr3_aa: CASSLGSGRSGSDTQYF

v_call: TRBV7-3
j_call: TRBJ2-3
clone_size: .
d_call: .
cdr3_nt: TGTGCCAGCAGCCAGGCTGGAGGGATTTTTACAGATACGCAGTATTTT
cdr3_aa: CASSQAGGIFTDTQYF

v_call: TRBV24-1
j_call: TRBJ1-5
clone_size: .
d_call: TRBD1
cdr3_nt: TGTGCCACCAGTGATCCCGGGACAGGGGATAGCAATCAGCCCCAGCATTTT
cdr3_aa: CATSDPGTGDSNQPQHF

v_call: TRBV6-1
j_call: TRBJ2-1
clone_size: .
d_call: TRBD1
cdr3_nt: TGTGCCAGCAGTGAACCGGGACAGCCCAATGAGCAGTTCTTC
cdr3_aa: CASSEPGQPNEQFF

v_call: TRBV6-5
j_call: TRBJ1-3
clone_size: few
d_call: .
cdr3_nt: TGTGCCAGCAGAGGAGGGGTAGGGATAAGGAACACCATATATTTT
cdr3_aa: CASRGGVGIRNTIYF

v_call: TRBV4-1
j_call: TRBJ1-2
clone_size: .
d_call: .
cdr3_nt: TGCGCCAGCAGCCTCACGACAGAGCTAGTTGGCTACACCTTC
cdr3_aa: CASSLTTELVGYTF

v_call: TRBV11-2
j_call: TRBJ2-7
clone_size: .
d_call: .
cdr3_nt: TGTGCCAGCAGAAACAGCGGACGTCGCGAGCAGTACTTC
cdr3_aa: CASRNSGRREQYF

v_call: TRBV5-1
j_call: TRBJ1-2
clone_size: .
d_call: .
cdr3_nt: TGCGCCAACCTGTCAAGAGGCTATGGCTACACCTTC
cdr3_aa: CANLSRGYGYTF

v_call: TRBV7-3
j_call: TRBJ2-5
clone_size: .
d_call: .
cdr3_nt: TGTGCCAGCAGCCCCGGGTGGGGAGGGGGAGAGACCCAGTACTTC
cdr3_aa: CASSPGWGGGETQYF

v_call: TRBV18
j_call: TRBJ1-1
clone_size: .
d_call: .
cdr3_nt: TGTGCCAGCTCATCTACAGGGATAGGGACTGAAGCTTTCTTT
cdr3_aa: CASSSTGIGTEAFF

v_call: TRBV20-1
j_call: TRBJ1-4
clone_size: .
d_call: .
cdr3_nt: TGCAGTGCCAGGGAGGATGAAAAACTGTTTTTT
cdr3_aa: CSAREDEKLFF

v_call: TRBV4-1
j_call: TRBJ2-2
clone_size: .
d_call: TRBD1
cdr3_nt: TGCGCCAGCAGCCAAGAGCCAGGGGGCGTGAGCACCGGGGAGCTGTTTTTT
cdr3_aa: CASSQEPGGVSTGELFF

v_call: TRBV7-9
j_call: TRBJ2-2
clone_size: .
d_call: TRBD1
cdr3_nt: TGTGCCAGCAGCCAGGGACAGGGGATCACCGGGGAGCTGTTTTTT
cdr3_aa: CASSQGQGITGELFF

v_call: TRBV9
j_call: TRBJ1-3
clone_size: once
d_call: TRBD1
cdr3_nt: TGTGCCAGCAGCGCAGGGGGTAGAGGAAACACCATATATTTT
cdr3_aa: CASSAGGRGNTIYF

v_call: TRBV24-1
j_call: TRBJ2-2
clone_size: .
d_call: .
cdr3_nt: TGTGCCACCAGTGATTTGCGTCAGGGGCACGGGGAGCTGTTTTTT
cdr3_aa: CATSDLRQGHGELFF

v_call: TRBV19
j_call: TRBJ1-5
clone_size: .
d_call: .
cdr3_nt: TGTGCCAGTACCGCTACACTAGATTCCAATCAGCCCCAGCATTTT
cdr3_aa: CASTATLDSNQPQHF

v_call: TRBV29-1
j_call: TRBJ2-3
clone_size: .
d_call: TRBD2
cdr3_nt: TGCAGCGTCAAATTGCCTAGCGGGGGAGTCACAGATACGCAGTATTTT
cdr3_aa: CSVKLPSGGVTDTQYF

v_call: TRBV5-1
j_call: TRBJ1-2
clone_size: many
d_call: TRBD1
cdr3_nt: TGCGCCAGCAGCTTGGTGACAGGGGCTGGCGGCTACACCTTC
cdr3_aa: CASSLVTGAGGYTF

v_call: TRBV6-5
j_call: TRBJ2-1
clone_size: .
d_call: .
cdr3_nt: TGTGCCAGCAGCCTCGACGGGGTATACAATGAGCAGTTCTTC
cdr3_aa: CASSLDGVYNEQFF

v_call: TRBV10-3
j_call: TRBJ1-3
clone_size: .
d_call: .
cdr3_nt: TGTGCCATCAAGGCAGCAGGCTCTGGAAACACCATATATTTT
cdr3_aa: CAIKAAGSGNTIYF

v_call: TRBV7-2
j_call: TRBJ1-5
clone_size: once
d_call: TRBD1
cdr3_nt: TGTGCCAGCAGCCGGACCGGGACAGTTAATCAGCCCCAGCATTTT
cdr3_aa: CASSRTGTVNQPQHF

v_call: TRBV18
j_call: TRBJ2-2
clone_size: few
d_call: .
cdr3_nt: TGTGCCAGCTCACCACGACAGGGCGGGGCCACCGGGGAGCTGTTTTTT
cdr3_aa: CASSPRQGGATGELFF

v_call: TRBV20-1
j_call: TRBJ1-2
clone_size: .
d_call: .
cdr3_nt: TGCAGTGCCGGGTCGGGGTTTGGCTACACCTTC
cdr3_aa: CSAGSGFGYTF

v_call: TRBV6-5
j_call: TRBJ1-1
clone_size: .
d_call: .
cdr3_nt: TGTGCCAGCAGTCCGGGACACAACATGAACACTGAAGCTTTCTTT
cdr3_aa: CASSPGHNMNTEAFF

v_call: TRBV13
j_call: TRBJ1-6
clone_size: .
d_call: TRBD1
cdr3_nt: TGTGCCAGCAGCCGAGAGGGACAGGAGTATAATTCACCCCTCCACTTT
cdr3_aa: CASSREGQEYNSPLHF

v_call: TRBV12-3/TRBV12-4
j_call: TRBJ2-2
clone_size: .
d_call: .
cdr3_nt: TGTGCCAGCAGTCAGGGGATCGGGGAGCTGTTTTTT
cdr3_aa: CASSQGIGELFF

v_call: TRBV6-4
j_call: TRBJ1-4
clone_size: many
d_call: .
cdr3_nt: TGTGCCAGCAGGACTCAGGCGGGGGGCGGAAAACTGTTTTTT
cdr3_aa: CASRTQAGGGKLFF

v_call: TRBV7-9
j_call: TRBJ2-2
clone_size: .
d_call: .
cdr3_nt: TGTGCCAGCACTCCTCGTGGAGGTGACACCGGGGAGCTGTTTTTT
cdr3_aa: CASTPRGGDTGELFF

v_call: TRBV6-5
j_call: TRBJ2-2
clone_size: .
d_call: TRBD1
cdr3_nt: TGTGCCAGCAGAATTGGACAGGGGTTCACCGGGGAGCTGTTTTTT
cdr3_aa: CASRIGQGFTGELFF

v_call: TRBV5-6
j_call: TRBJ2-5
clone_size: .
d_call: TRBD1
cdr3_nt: TGTGCCAGCAGCCCAGGACAGGGGCTAGAGACCCAGTACTTC
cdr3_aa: CASSPGQGLETQYF